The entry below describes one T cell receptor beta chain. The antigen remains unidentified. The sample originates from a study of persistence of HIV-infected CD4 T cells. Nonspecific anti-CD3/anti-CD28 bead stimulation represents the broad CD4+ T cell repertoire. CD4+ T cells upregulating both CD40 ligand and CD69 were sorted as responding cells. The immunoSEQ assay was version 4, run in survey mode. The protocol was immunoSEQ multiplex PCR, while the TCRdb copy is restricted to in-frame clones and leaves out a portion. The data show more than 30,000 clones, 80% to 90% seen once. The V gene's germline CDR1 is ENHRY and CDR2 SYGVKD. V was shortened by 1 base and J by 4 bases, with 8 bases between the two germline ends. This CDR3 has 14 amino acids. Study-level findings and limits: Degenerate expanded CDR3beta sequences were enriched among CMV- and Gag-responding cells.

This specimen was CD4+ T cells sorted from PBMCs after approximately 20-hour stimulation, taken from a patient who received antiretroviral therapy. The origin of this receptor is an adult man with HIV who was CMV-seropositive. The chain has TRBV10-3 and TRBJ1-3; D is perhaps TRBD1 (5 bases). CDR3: CAISEFSGGNTIYF. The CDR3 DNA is TGTGCCATCAGTGAGTTCTCAGGGGGAAACACCATATATTTT.